A single sample gave rise to the 32 T cell receptor beta chains below, sequenced in a study of graft-versus-host responses after intestinal transplantation (dated by TCRdb to 2020 to 2022). Libraries were constructed by the immunoSEQ multiplex PCR assay. The table comes from immuneACCESS by way of TCRdb, which keeps in-frame sequences with V and J called. Part of the clones is missing from these tables; in studies checked, under half for an unresolved V gene and the rest for unknown reasons. The sample yields approximately 10,000 clones; over 65% were counted once. The ten largest make up 4% to 5.5% of the sample. Intraepithelial and lamina propria lymphocytes were isolated from graft specimens using dithiothreitol, EDTA incubations and collagenase D digestion. The specimen was ileum tissue, collected around 150 days after intestinal transplantation. These receptors originate from a human patient who received an intestinal transplant, so some T cells may come from the graft donor.

The chain links TRBV7-2 to TRBJ2-1, with D maybe TRBD2 (6 bases). Between the trimmed V and J ends, which lost 8 bases and 4 bases, there was a span of 15 bases. The CDR3 totals 14 residues. CDR1 SGHTA and CDR2 FQGNSA come from the germline V gene. The CDR3 region is CASCRDSRYNEQFF. DNA of the CDR3: TGTGCCAGCTGCCGGGACTCAAGATACAATGAGCAGTTCTTC. Drawing the rest from reference TRBV7-2 and TRBJ2-1, the complete variable domain is GAGVSQSPSNKVTEKGKDVELRCDPISGHTALYWYRQSLGQGLEFLIYFQGNSAPDKSGLPSDRFSAERTGGSVSTLTIQRTQQEDSAVYLCASCRDSRYNEQFFGPGTRLTVL.

The V call is TRBV9, the J call TRBJ2-2; 11 nucleotides agree with TRBD2. Germline trimming cut 4 bases from V and 5 bases from J; bases unmatched to any gene: 7. Germline CDR1 is SGDLS and CDR2 is YYNGEE. The CDR3 is 16 amino acids. CDR3 coding DNA: TGTGCCAGCAGCTCCCTTAGCGGGAGGGGGACCGGGGAGCTGTTTTTT. Translating gives CASSSLSGRGTGELFF.

The chain employs TRBV9 and TRBJ2-5; 10 bases map to TRBD2. Germline CDR1 and CDR2: SGDLS and YYNGEE. V trimming: 3 bases; J trimming: 4 bases; junction bases outside the gene matches: 0. There are 13 residues in the CDR3. The CDR3, as DNA: TGTGCCAGCAGCGGACTAGCGGGAGAGACCCAGTACTTC. Translated: CASSGLAGETQYF.

The gene calls are TRBV28 and TRBJ1-2, with 8 bases lining up with TRBD1. Germline CDR1 MDHEN, CDR2 SYDVKM. J lost 8 bases, V lost 6 bases, and 8 bases had no gene match. This CDR3 is 13 amino acids long. This CDR3 reads CASSPQGAKGYTF. In nucleotides, the CDR3 is TGTGCCAGCAGCCCTCAGGGGGCGAAGGGCTACACCTTC.

V usage is TRBV9 and J usage is TRBJ1-4; tentatively, D is TRBD1 (6 bases). In germline, CDR1 is SGDLS, CDR2 YYNGEE. V lost 6 bases and J 8 bases, leaving 20 bases between the germline ends. The CDR3 has 15 residues. The DNA of the CDR3 is TGTGCCAGCACCCGTTCAGGGGTTATAGGGGAAAAACTGTTTTTT. The encoded protein is CASTRSGVIGEKLFF.

The rearrangement joins TRBV5-8 to TRBJ1-2; 8 nucleotides line up with TRBD1. The CDR3 extends over 15 amino acids. V was clipped by 5 bases and J by 5 bases; unmatched bases: 11. Germline V gene data show CDR1 as SGHTS and CDR2 as YDEGEE. The CDR3 nucleotides are TGTGCCAGCAGACTCCGACAGGGGAAGAGTTATGGCTACACCTTC. It translates to CASRLRQGKSYGYTF.

As concerns this clone: One end of the junction is discordant with germline, which a read error may explain. J is TRBJ2-5 and V is TRBV25-1, with D tentatively TRBD2 (7 bases). Germline V gene lookup returns CDR1 MGHDK and CDR2 SYGVNS. This CDR3 has 14 amino acids. In DNA form, the CDR3 reads TGTGCCAGCAGTGGTGGGGGAGGGGGAGAGGCCCAGTACTTC. Its protein is CASSGGGGGEAQYF.

This chain connects TRBV30 to TRBJ1-1; 9 bases agree with TRBD1. Trimming took 5 bases from V and 2 from J; bases not matched to a gene: 9. This CDR3 contains 15 residues. Germline V CDR1 and CDR2: GTSNPN, SVGIG (reference sequence). CDR3 region: CAWRFDRGINTEAFF. CDR3 bases: TGTGCCTGGCGGTTCGACAGGGGGATAAACACTGAAGCTTTCTTT.

In this sample, this clone turned up a few times. The gene calls are TRBV7-6 and TRBJ2-3, with 9 bases lining up with TRBD1. The CDR3 runs 15 residues. Germline loops: CDR1 SGHVS, CDR2 FNYEAQ. V shed 6 bases and J 4 bases; nucleotides not matched to a gene: 8. As DNA, the CDR3 is TGTGCCAGCAGTCATACAGGGGGCGCGGCAGATACGCAGTATTTT. This translates into CASSHTGGAADTQYF.

This chain connects TRBV7-2 to TRBJ2-5, with 7 bases identical to TRBD2. The CDR3 loop spans 13 amino acids. V shed 5 bases and J 4 bases; nucleotides not matched to a gene: 4. CDR1 SGHTA and CDR2 FQGNSA come from the germline V gene. The CDR3 DNA sequence: TGTGCCAGCAGCCCTAGACTAGCAGAGACCCAGTACTTC. This codes for CASSPRLAETQYF.

The V call is TRBV11-3, the J call TRBJ2-1, with 7 bases lining up with TRBD1. Losses at the gene ends were 5 bases for V and 5 bases for J; bases not matched to a gene: 6. The CDR3 is 14 residues long. The germline V gene encodes CDR1 SGHNT and CDR2 YENEEA. The CDR3: CASSPRGGHNEQFF. CDR3 coding DNA: TGTGCCAGCAGCCCTAGAGGGGGCCACAATGAGCAGTTCTTC.

The rearrangement joins TRBV7-9 to TRBJ2-3; TRBD1 matches at 8 bases. The CDR3 consists of 14 residues. Per the germline V gene, CDR1 is SEHNR and CDR2 is FQNEAQ (reference sequence). Losses at the gene ends were 5 bases for V and 7 bases for J; bases not matched to a gene: 8. CDR3: CASSEADRVNTQYF. Written as DNA, the CDR3 is TGTGCCAGCAGCGAAGCGGACAGGGTAAATACGCAGTATTTT.

This sequence joins TRBV19 and TRBJ1-2; no definite D call. Between the trimmed V and J ends, which lost 6 bases and 0 bases, there was a span of 8 bases. The germline V gene encodes CDR1 LNHDA and CDR2 SQIVND (reference sequence). This CDR3 comprises 13 residues. The DNA of the CDR3 is TGTGCCAGTAGGGCGGACTCTAACTATGGCTACACCTTC. This encodes CASRADSNYGYTF. Variable domain in full (rest from reference TRBV19 and TRBJ1-2): DGGITQSPKYLFRKEGQNVTLSCEQNLNHDAMYWYRQDPGQGLRLIYYSQIVNDFQKGDIAEGYSVSREKKESFPLTVTSAQKNPTAFYLCASRADSNYGYTFGSGTRLTVV.

The chain has TRBV27 and TRBJ2-7; 11 positions agree with TRBD2. J gave up 5 bases and V 6 bases, and 9 bases lay outside the gene matches. Germline lookup yields CDR1 MNHEY and CDR2 SMNVEV (reference sequence). The CDR3 sequence is 15 residues long. The CDR3 DNA reads TGTGCCAGCAGCCTACTAGCGGGGGCAGGCCACGAGCAGTACTTC. Translating gives CASSLLAGAGHEQYF.

CDR3 sequence reads: CASSYLGRELFF. The CDR3 DNA sequence: TGTGCCAGCAGTTACCTGGGCAGAGAGCTGTTTTTT. V usage is TRBV6-5 and J usage is TRBJ2-2, with D uncertain. Germline-derived CDR1 and CDR2 are MNHEY and SVGAGI. V lost 2 bases, J lost 11 bases, and 9 bases lay in between. This CDR3 is 12 amino acids long.

This rearrangement joins TRBV6-5 to TRBJ1-1; D perhaps matches TRBD1 (5 bases). CDR3 length: 14 residues. V was trimmed by 6 bases and J by 1 base, leaving 12 bases between them. The V gene's germline CDR1 is MNHEY and CDR2 SVGAGI. CDR3 amino acids: CASSFTQGNTEAFF. The CDR3, as DNA: TGTGCCAGCAGCTTCACTCAGGGGAACACTGAAGCTTTCTTT.

The chain couples TRBV6-4 to TRBJ2-1; 8 positions match TRBD1. The germline V gene has CDR1 MRHNA and CDR2 SNTAGT. The CDR3 consists of 13 residues. J lost 8 bases, V lost 6 bases, and 6 bases had no gene match. The CDR3 spells CASSGQGHHEQFF. DNA of the CDR3: TGTGCCAGCAGCGGACAGGGCCACCATGAGCAGTTCTTC.

The rearrangement joins TRBV5-4 to TRBJ2-7; 8 nucleotides line up with TRBD1. Per germline, CDR1 SGHNT and CDR2 YYREEE (reference sequence). The CDR3 spans 16 residues. Trimming took 4 bases from V and 1 from J; bases not matched to a gene: 10. CDR3 sequence reads: CASSPRGTGKSYEQYF. DNA of the CDR3: TGTGCCAGCAGCCCGCGCGGGACAGGAAAATCCTACGAGCAGTACTTC.

This clone was counted once. The chain links TRBV13 to TRBJ2-5, with 7 bases aligning to TRBD1. Germline CDR1 PRHDT, CDR2 FYEKMQ (reference sequence). V lost 6 bases and J lost 4; bases outside the gene matches: 8. The CDR3 extends over 14 amino acids. This CDR3 is CASSWGQSPETQYF. The CDR3 DNA reads TGTGCCAGCAGTTGGGGACAGAGCCCAGAGACCCAGTACTTC.

The chain is built from TRBV6-6 and TRBJ2-7; D is possibly TRBD2 (6 bases). The CDR3 runs 14 residues. The germline V gene encodes CDR1 MNHNY and CDR2 SVGAGI (reference sequence). The V gene lost 0 bases and the J gene lost 2 bases, with 8 bases spanning the gap. CDR3 residues: CASSYSEGPYEQYF. The CDR3 DNA reads TGTGCCAGCAGTTACTCGGAGGGCCCCTACGAGCAGTACTTC.

The V gene is TRBV11-2, the J gene TRBJ2-1; TRBD2 is a possible D gene (6 bases). Germline loops: CDR1 SGHAT, CDR2 FQNNGV. This CDR3 region has 15 residues. V was pared by 1 base and J by 8 bases, with 15 bases between. The CDR3 loop is CASSLAAGERDEQFF. CDR3 nucleotide sequence: TGTGCCAGCAGCTTAGCAGCGGGCGAGAGGGATGAGCAGTTCTTC. Filled out from reference TRBV11-2 and TRBJ2-1, the complete variable domain reads EAGVAQSPRYKIIEKRQSVAFWCNPISGHATLYWYQQILGQGPKLLIQFQNNGVVDDSQLPKDRFSAERLKGVDSTLKIQPAKLEDSAVYLCASSLAAGERDEQFFGPGTRLTVL.

The chain carries TRBV7-9 and TRBJ1-2, with TRBD1 identical over 9 bases. CDR1 is SEHNR and CDR2 is FQNEAQ in the germline V gene (reference sequence). The CDR3 extends over 14 amino acids. J lost 8 bases, V lost 5 bases, and 9 bases had no gene match. The CDR3 region has the DNA TGTGCCAGCAGCACCATAGGACAGGGGCGCGGCTACACCTTC. Its protein is CASSTIGQGRGYTF.

This clone has only a few counts. V usage is TRBV2 and J usage is TRBJ1-2; D remains ambiguous. V was clipped by 3 bases and J by 2 bases, with 7 bases between them. Germline-derived CDR1 and CDR2 are SNHLY and FYNNEI. The CDR3 totals 13 residues. CDR3 amino acids: CASSEGQNYGYTF. The DNA of the CDR3 is TGTGCCAGCAGTGAGGGCCAAAACTATGGCTACACCTTC.

This clone was picked up one time. The V call is TRBV11-2, the J call TRBJ2-5, with D possibly being TRBD2 (5 bases). V shed 1 base and J shed 4 bases, with 13 bases lying between them. The CDR3 is made up of 15 amino acids. Germline-derived CDR1 and CDR2 are SGHAT and FQNNGV. The CDR3 protein is CASSLGTRVRETQYF. Here the CDR3 DNA reads TGTGCCAGCAGCTTAGGTACTAGGGTAAGAGAGACCCAGTACTTC.

This clone was seen just once. DNA of the CDR3: TGTGCCACAGCAGGTACCGGGATTCAGCCCCAGCATTTT. Translated: CATAGTGIQPQHF. The chain joins TRBV6-5 to TRBJ1-5; D remains ambiguous. The CDR3 consists of 13 residues. Germline V gives CDR1 MNHEY, CDR2 SVGAGI. V was trimmed by 10 bases and J by 6 bases, leaving 16 bases between them.

The genes are TRBV19 and TRBJ1-1, with D possibly matching TRBD1 (5 bases). V lost 2 bases and J lost 4, with 8 bases in between. The CDR3 runs 13 residues. Germline-derived CDR1 and CDR2 are LNHDA and SQIVND (reference sequence). CDR3 residues: CASSIWGGTEAFF. Here the CDR3 DNA reads TGTGCCAGTAGTATATGGGGGGGCACTGAAGCTTTCTTT.

The V and J genes are TRBV27 and TRBJ1-2, with TRBD1 matching 7 bases. This CDR3 comprises 15 residues. The germline V gene encodes CDR1 MNHEY and CDR2 SMNVEV (reference sequence). Trimming took 3 bases from V and 4 from J; bases not matched to a gene: 8. DNA for the CDR3: TGTGCCAGCAGTTTCGGCACGGGACAGAGCTATGGCTACACCTTC. Translated, it gives CASSFGTGQSYGYTF.

In this sample, this clone turned up a few times. The rearrangement joins TRBV18 to TRBJ2-1; D unclear. The ends were cut back, 1 base at V and 0 bases at J, with 7 bases in the middle. CDR3 length: 15 residues. Germline V gene lookup returns CDR1 KGHSH and CDR2 LQKENI. The CDR3 nucleotides read TGTGCCAGCTCACCACAGCGAAGCTCCTACAATGAGCAGTTCTTC. This gives the protein CASSPQRSSYNEQFF.

The V and J genes are TRBV6-5 and TRBJ2-2; the D gene is possibly TRBD2 (6 bases). This CDR3 is 16 amino acids long. Deletions cut 0 bases from V and 9 bases from J, with 17 bases between. Germline CDR1 MNHEY, CDR2 SVGAGI. In nucleotides, the CDR3 is TGTGCCAGCAGTTACTCGCTCGGGGAGGATCTCAGGGAGCTGTTTTTT. Protein: CASSYSLGEDLRELFF.

This clone came up once. The chain uses TRBV4-1 and TRBJ2-5; D call uncertain. Looked up from germline, CDR1 is MGHRA and CDR2 is YSYEKL. Trimming cost V 3 bases and J 7 bases, with 18 bases left between them. This CDR3 is 15 amino acids long. The CDR3 spells CASSQNYETYGTQYF. CDR3 nucleotides: TGCGCCAGCAGCCAGAACTACGAAACCTACGGGACCCAGTACTTC.

The chain couples TRBV7-9 to TRBJ1-2; the D gene is possibly TRBD1 (6 bases). Between the trimmed V and J ends, which lost 5 bases and 4 bases, there was a span of 14 bases. The germline CDR1 and CDR2 sequences are SEHNR and FQNEAQ (reference sequence). CDR3 length: 14 residues. CDR3 bases: TGTGCCAGCAGCACGGGGGGCGTTGGCTATGGCTACACCTTC. It specifies CASSTGGVGYGYTF. The full variable domain, its missing parts supplied by reference TRBV7-9 and TRBJ1-2, is DTGVSQNPRHKITKRGQNVTFRCDPISEHNRLYWYRQTLGQGPEFLTYFQNEAQLEKSRLLSDRFSAERPKGSFSTLEIQRTEQGDSAMYLCASSTGGVGYGYTFGSGTRLTVV.

The chain joins TRBV5-6 to TRBJ1-1, with no clear D. The CDR3 covers 15 residues. Germline assignment: CDR1 SGHDT and CDR2 YYEEEE. The ends were cut back, 0 bases at V and 0 bases at J, with 9 bases in the middle. The CDR3 loop reads CASSLGVVMNTEAFF. In nucleotides, the CDR3 is TGTGCCAGCAGCTTGGGCGTTGTGATGAACACTGAAGCTTTCTTT.